The source of this TCR beta chain is a study of multiple sclerosis patients with progressive multifocal leukoencephalopathy. Points from the study as a whole: Less diverse TRB repertoires were suggested in most PML patients.

Each PCR contained spiked synthetic TR CDR3 controls spanning every V-J pairing. Assay used: immunoSEQ multiplex PCR; TCRdb lists only in-frame clones, some missing. The sample has approximately 35,000 clones; about 90% are singletons. Time point noted: time of PML onset. T3 refers to blood collected at the onset of PML. V lost 7 bases and J 0 bases, leaving 10 bases between the germline ends. The CDR3 runs to 15 residues. Germline V CDR1 and CDR2: SNHLY, FYNNEI. To note about this clone: Its antigen is as yet unknown.

The sequences come from PBMCs, collected from a patient treated with natalizumab. The TCR originated in a human donor with progressive multifocal leukoencephalopathy. This chain uses TRBV2 with TRBJ2-6; no clear D. Written as DNA, the CDR3 is TGTGCCAGCATCCGGTCGGGCTCTGGGGCCAACGTCCTGACTTTC. Its translation: CASIRSGSGANVLTF.